The next 15 T cell receptor beta chains were all read from a single sample in a study of blood T cell repertoires in COVID-19. Assay used: immunoSEQ multiplex PCR; TCRdb lists only in-frame clones, some missing. The sample has more than 100,000 clones; 82% are singletons. The material sequenced was peripheral blood. These receptors were collected from a woman aged 70 to 79 with acute or convalescent COVID-19.

The rearrangement uses TRBV6-5 and TRBJ1-1, with 10 positions matching TRBD1. Germline trimming cut 6 bases from V and 4 bases from J; bases unmatched to any gene: 2. The length of the CDR3 is 13 residues. Germline V gene data show CDR1 as MNHEY and CDR2 as SVGAGI. CDR3 in DNA: TGTGCCAGCAGAGACAGGGGGCTCACTGAAGCTTTCTTT. Encoded protein: CASRDRGLTEAFF.

V is TRBV5-8 and J is TRBJ1-1; D gene uncertain. CDR3 length: 16 amino acids. V was trimmed by 4 bases and J by 1 base, leaving 17 bases between them. CDR1 SGHTS and CDR2 YDEGEE come from the germline V gene. As DNA, the CDR3 is TGTGCCAGCAGCCGCCTTCTCATCCGGGGGAACACTGAAGCTTTCTTT. Its protein is CASSRLLIRGNTEAFF.

This clone has just a few counts. The chain combines TRBV7-9 with TRBJ2-1; D not certain. The germline gives CDR1 SEHNR, CDR2 FQNEAQ (reference sequence). Trimming cost V 4 bases and J 8 bases, with 12 bases left between them. The CDR3 extends over 13 amino acids. The CDR3 is CASSYARGYEQFF. The CDR3 DNA is TGTGCCAGCAGCTATGCTCGAGGCTATGAGCAGTTCTTC.

The V and J genes are TRBV21-1 and TRBJ2-1; TRBD1 is the table's D call and was not checked against the DNA. TRBV21-1 is assigned pseudogene status. CDR3 length: 13 amino acids. CDR3 residues: CANGQGYYNEQFF. DNA of the CDR3: TGTGCCAACGGACAGGGCTACTACAATGAGCAGTTCTTC.

J is TRBJ1-1 and V is TRBV30; 8 bases are shared with TRBD1. The junction had 11 bases not matched to a gene; V was cut back by 4 bases and J by 4 bases. The length of the CDR3 is 15 residues. In germline, CDR1 is GTSNPN, CDR2 SVGIG (reference sequence). In DNA form, the CDR3 reads TGTGCCTGGACCGGACAGGGAGGCCCGGGCACTGAAGCTTTCTTT. It translates to CAWTGQGGPGTEAFF.

The chain is built from TRBV2 and TRBJ2-7, with TRBD1 identical over 7 bases. Germline V gives CDR1 SNHLY, CDR2 FYNNEI. The CDR3 has 14 residues. V lost 6 bases to trimming and J lost 0 bases; unmatched junction nucleotides: 5. The CDR3 spells CASRDRAISYEQYV. CDR3 nucleotides: TGTGCCAGCAGAGACAGGGCCATCTCCTACGAGCAGTACGTC.

This clone came up once. The chain uses TRBV5-1 and TRBJ1-4, with D uncertain. CDR1 is SGHRS, CDR2 YFSETQ, per germline. V lost 4 bases to trimming and J lost 4 bases, with 14 bases between them. This CDR3 is built from 15 residues. The CDR3 sequence is CASSPNPGLNEKLFF. CDR3 nucleotides: TGCGCCAGCAGCCCCAATCCGGGTCTTAATGAAAAACTGTTTTTT.

The chain joins TRBV7-8 to TRBJ1-2, with a weak D call TRBD1 (6 bases). Germline values: CDR1 SGHVS, CDR2 FQNEAQ. V was shortened by 5 bases and J by 2 bases, with 12 bases between the two germline ends. The CDR3 runs 14 residues. CDR3 loop: CASSEGHRNYGYTF. In DNA form, the CDR3 reads TGTGCCAGCAGCGAGGGACACCGCAACTATGGCTACACCTTC.

This clone was observed a few times. Other DNA sequences from this sample encode an identical CDR3 as well. The chain is built from TRBV18 and TRBJ1-3, with no clear D. The CDR3 spans 13 residues. The germline CDR1 and CDR2 sequences are KGHSH and LQKENI. V lost 3 bases and J 0 bases, leaving 3 bases between the germline ends. The DNA of the CDR3 is TGTGCCAGCTCACCTAGCTCTGGAAACACCATATATTTT. Its translation: CASSPSSGNTIYF.

This clone has a handful of counts. The chain links TRBV30 to TRBJ1-2; tentatively, D is TRBD1 (6 bases). The germline V gene has CDR1 GTSNPN and CDR2 SVGIG (reference sequence). The CDR3 is made up of 15 amino acids. Deletions cut 1 base from V and 4 bases from J, with 16 bases between. The CDR3 protein is CAWSGTVRGTYGYTF. The DNA for the CDR3 is TGTGCCTGGAGTGGGACAGTAAGGGGGACCTATGGCTACACCTTC.

The chain employs TRBV24-1 and TRBJ1-2, with 7 bases fitting TRBD1. The CDR3 loop spans 17 amino acids. The V and J ends lost 3 bases and 3 bases, in that order; junction bases with no gene match: 12. From germline, CDR1 is KGHDR and CDR2 SFDVKD. CDR3 sequence reads: CATSDPRDSPPYYGYTF. The CDR3 nucleotides read TGTGCCACCAGTGATCCCCGGGACAGCCCTCCTTACTATGGCTACACCTTC.

CDR3 coding DNA: TGTGCCAGCAGCTACTCTCCAACAGGGCGAGGTAATGAAAAACTGTTTTTT. Translation gives CASSYSPTGRGNEKLFF. This rearrangement joins TRBV11-2 to TRBJ1-4, with a possible D match to TRBD1 (6 bases). Trimming stripped 4 bases from V and 4 bases from J, with 19 bases between. In germline, CDR1 is SGHAT, CDR2 FQNNGV. The CDR3 consists of 17 residues.

This clone has only one observation. The chain couples TRBV27 to TRBJ1-1; TRBD1 matches at 9 bases. The J segment lost 5 bases and the V segment lost 3 bases, leaving 13 bases of the junction unmatched. Germline-derived CDR1 and CDR2 are MNHEY and SMNVEV (reference sequence). CDR3 length equals 17 residues. The CDR3 nucleotides are TGTGCCAGCAGTTTGGGGAGGGGACAGGGAGGGGGAACTGAAGCTTTCTTT. Amino acid sequence: CASSLGRGQGGGTEAFF.

The chain links TRBV5-1 to TRBJ2-1; 10 bases fit TRBD2. The junction had 2 bases not matched to a gene; V was cut back by 2 bases and J by 0 bases. The CDR3 covers 16 residues. Germline V gene sequence: CDR1 SGHRS, CDR2 YFSETQ. The CDR3 here is CASSLLAGSSYNEQFF. As DNA, the CDR3 is TGCGCCAGCAGCTTACTAGCGGGGAGCTCCTACAATGAGCAGTTCTTC.

The rearrangement joins TRBV10-2 to TRBJ2-1, with 15 bases lining up with TRBD2. CDR1 WSHSY and CDR2 SAAADI come from the germline V gene. CDR3 size: 15 residues. J was trimmed by 10 bases and V by 5 bases; bases with no gene match: 6. CDR3 nucleotide sequence: TGCGCCAGCAGTAGGACTAGCGGGGGGGCCGAGGAGCAGTTCTTC. Translated, it gives CASSRTSGGAEEQFF.